The clone carrying this T cell receptor (beta chain) was observed many times. Specified time point: pre-sensitization, week 0. Described treatment: therapeutic diphenylcyclopropenone sensitization with weekly scalp DPC. Whole blood, unfractionated, served as the material for total RNA extraction. With 6 bases clipped from V and 1 base from J, the junction kept 3 bases outside the gene matches. The CDR3 runs 14 residues. From the RACE reads, TCRdb called clonotypes with MiXCR, one entry per CDR3 protein. Of around 250,000 distinct CDR3 sequences in the sample, about 9.4% were seen once. This sample was included in a study of human T cells and chemical hapten exposure.

The sample consisted of whole blood, taken in connection with sensitization to the hapten diphenylcyclopropenone (DPC). The genes are TRBV12-3 or TRBV12-4 and TRBJ2-4; 7 nucleotides align to TRBD1. The source is a woman aged 40-49 years with alopecia areata. Some clones in this sample may be carry-over from other donors' samples. The CDR3 spells CASSQTGAKNIQYF. The CDR3 DNA reads as TGTGCCAGCAGCCAGACAGGGGCCAAAAACATTCAGTACTTC.